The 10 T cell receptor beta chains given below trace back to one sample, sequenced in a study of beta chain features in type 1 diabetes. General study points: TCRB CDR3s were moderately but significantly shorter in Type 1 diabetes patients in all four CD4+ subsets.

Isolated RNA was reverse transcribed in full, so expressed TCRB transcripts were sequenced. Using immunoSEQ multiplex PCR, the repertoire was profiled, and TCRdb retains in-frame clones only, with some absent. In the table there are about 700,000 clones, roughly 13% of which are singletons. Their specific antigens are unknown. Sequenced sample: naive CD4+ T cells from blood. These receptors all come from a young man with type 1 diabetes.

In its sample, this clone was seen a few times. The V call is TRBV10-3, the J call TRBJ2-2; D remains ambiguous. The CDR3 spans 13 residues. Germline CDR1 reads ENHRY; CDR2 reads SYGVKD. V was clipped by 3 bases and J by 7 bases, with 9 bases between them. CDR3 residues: CAISESESGELFF. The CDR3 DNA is TGTGCCATCAGTGAAAGCGAGAGCGGGGAGCTGTTTTTT.

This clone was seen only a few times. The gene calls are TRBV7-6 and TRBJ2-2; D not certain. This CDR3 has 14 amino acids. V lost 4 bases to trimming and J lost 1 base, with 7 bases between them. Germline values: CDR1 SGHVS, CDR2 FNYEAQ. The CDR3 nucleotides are TGTGCCAGCAGCTCCTATCTGAACACCGGGGAGCTGTTTTTT. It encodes CASSSYLNTGELFF.

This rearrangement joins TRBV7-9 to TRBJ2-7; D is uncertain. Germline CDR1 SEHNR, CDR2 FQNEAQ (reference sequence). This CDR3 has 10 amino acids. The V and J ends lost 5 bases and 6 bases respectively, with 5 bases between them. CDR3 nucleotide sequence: TGTGCCAGCAGCGGGCGCGAGCAGTACTTC. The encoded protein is CASSGREQYF.

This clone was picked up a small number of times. CDR3 in amino acids: CASSLSGGPENEQFF. In DNA form, the CDR3 reads TGTGCCAGTAGCCTAAGCGGGGGGCCTGAGAATGAGCAGTTCTTC. The chain is built from TRBV19 and TRBJ2-1, with TRBD2 identical over 9 bases. The V gene end was trimmed by 6 bases and the J gene end by 7 bases; junction bases not matched to a gene: 10. Per germline, CDR1 LNHDA and CDR2 SQIVND (reference sequence). There are 15 residues in the CDR3.

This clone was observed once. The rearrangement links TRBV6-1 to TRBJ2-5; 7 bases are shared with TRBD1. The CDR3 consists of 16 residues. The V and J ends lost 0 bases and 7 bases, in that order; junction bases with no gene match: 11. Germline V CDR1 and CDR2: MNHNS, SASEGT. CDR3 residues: CASSEAADRPVGTQYF. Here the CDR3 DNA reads TGTGCCAGCAGTGAAGCGGCGGACAGGCCCGTGGGGACCCAGTACTTC.

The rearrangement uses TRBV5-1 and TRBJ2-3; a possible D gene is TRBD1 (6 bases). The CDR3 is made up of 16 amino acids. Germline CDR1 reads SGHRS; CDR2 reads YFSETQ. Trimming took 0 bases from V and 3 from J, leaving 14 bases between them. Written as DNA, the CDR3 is TGCGCCAGCAGCTTGGAAGTCAGGGGTGGAACAGATACGCAGTATTTT. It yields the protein CASSLEVRGGTDTQYF.

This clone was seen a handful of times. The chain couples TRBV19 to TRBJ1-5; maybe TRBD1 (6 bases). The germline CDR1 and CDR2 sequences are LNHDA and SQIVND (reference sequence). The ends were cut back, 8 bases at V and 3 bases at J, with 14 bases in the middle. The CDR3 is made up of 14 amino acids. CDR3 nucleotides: TGTGCCAGTTGCGGCCAGGGGATCAATCAGCCCCAGCATTTT. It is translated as CASCGQGINQPQHF.

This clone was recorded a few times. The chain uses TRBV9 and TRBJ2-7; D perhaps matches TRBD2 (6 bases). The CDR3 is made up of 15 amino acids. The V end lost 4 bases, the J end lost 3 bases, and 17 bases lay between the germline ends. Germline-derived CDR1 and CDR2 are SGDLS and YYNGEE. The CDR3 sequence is CASSKGLGVGYEQYF. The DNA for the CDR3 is TGTGCCAGCAGCAAGGGACTGGGGGTTGGCTACGAGCAGTACTTC.

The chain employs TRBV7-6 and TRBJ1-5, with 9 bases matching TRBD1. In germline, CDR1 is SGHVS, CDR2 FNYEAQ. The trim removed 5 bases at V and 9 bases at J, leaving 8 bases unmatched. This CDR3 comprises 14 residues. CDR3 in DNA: TGTGCCAGCAGCCTTGGACAGGGGAGTGGGCCCCAGCATTTT. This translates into CASSLGQGSGPQHF.

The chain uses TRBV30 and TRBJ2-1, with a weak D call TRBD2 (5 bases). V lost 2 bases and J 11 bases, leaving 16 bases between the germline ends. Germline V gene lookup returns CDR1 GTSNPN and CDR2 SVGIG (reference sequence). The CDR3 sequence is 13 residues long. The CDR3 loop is CAWSLAGLMKQFF. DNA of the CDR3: TGTGCCTGGAGTCTGGCGGGTCTAATGAAGCAGTTCTTC. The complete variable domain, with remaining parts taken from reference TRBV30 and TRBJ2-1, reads SQTIHQWPATLVQPVGSPLSLECTVEGTSNPNLYWYRQAAGRGLQLLFYSVGIGQISSEVPQNLSASRPQDRQFILSSKKLLLSDSGFYLCAWSLAGLMKQFFGPGTRLTVL.